The clone carrying this TCR beta chain was recorded many times. Its antigen remains unidentified. The source of the sample is a study of T cells after yellow fever vaccination. Study-level information: Preparing low-cell-number fractions relied on SMART-Seq v4 Ultra Low Input. Whole-study findings and limits: Researchers cautioned that FACS-sorted repertoires could harbor abundant clonotypes contaminating from the bulk population. The secondary response was weaker, and its peak arrived faster, on day 5 versus 15.

TCRdb used MiXCR to reprocess the 5' RACE reads, holding one entry per CDR3 protein. The sample contains a few hundred thousand distinct CDR3 sequences, roughly 3.7% of which appear only once. Deletions cut 5 bases from V and 4 bases from J, with 14 bases between. The CDR3 runs to 14 residues. CDR1 and CDR2 (germline): SGHVS, FNYEAQ. V usage is TRBV7-6 and J usage is TRBJ1-1, with D perhaps matching TRBD1 (5 bases). The sequence came from a man between 18 and 35 years old who received the YFV17D yellow fever vaccine. The source was PBMCs, collected 15 days after the yellow fever booster vaccination. The CDR3 is CASSPEWGGTEAFF. The CDR3 DNA follows: TGTGCCAGCAGCCCCGAGTGGGGCGGCACTGAAGCTTTCTTT. Supplemented by reference TRBV7-6 and TRBJ1-1, the full variable domain reads GAGVSQSPRYKVTKRGQDVALRCDPISGHVSLYWYRQALGQGPEFLTYFNYEAQQDKSGLPNDRFSAERPEGSISTLTIQRTEQRDSAMYRCASSPEWGGTEAFFGQGTRLTVV.